A single sample gave rise to the 24 T cell receptor beta chains below, sequenced in a study of T cell responses to AZD1222 COVID-19 vaccine. Assay used: immunoSEQ multiplex PCR; TCRdb lists only in-frame clones, some missing. This listing includes about 140,000 clones. The sequencing sample was made of peripheral blood. These receptor sequences come from an adult in good health.

V gene TRBV27 combines with J gene TRBJ1-5; D unclear. Trimming removed 6 bases at V and 9 bases at J, with 33 bases between. This CDR3 region has 19 residues. Germline V gene lookup returns CDR1 MNHEY and CDR2 SMNVEV (reference sequence). As DNA, the CDR3 is TGTGCCAGCAGCCCAGTTTACGAGTACGGTCTGGGGTTGAATGGGCCCCAGCATTTT. Protein: CASSPVYEYGLGLNGPQHF.

This chain connects TRBV28 to TRBJ2-3, with a weak D call TRBD2 (7 bases). Trimming took 3 bases from V and 2 from J, leaving 12 bases between them. The CDR3 is 15 residues long. CDR1 and CDR2 from the germline V gene are MDHEN and SYDVKM. This CDR3 reads CASSFEGGFTDTQYF. CDR3 nucleotides: TGTGCCAGCAGTTTCGAGGGGGGGTTCACAGATACGCAGTATTTT. The whole variable domain, remainder taken from reference TRBV28 and TRBJ2-3, is DVKVTQSSRYLVKRTGEKVFLECVQDMDHENMFWYRQDPGLGLRLIYFSYDVKMKEKGDIPEGYSVSREKKERFSLILESASTNQTSMYLCASSFEGGFTDTQYFGPGTRLTVL.

The gene calls are TRBV7-2 and TRBJ1-3; no firm D call. From germline, CDR1 is SGHTA and CDR2 FQGNSA. Trimming cost V 4 bases and J 1 base, with 5 bases left between them. The CDR3 spans 13 residues. The CDR3, as DNA: TGTGCCAGCAGCTCCGGGTCTGGAAACACCATATATTTT. It encodes CASSSGSGNTIYF. The variable domain in full, with the rest retrieved from reference TRBV7-2 and TRBJ1-3, is GAGVSQSPSNKVTEKGKDVELRCDPISGHTALYWYRQSLGQGLEFLIYFQGNSAPDKSGLPSDRFSAERTGGSVSTLTIQRTQQEDSAVYLCASSSGSGNTIYFGEGSWLTVV.

Worth noting for this clone: Other DNA sequences in this specimen translate into the identical CDR3. This chain connects TRBV11-3 to TRBJ2-2; the D gene is possibly TRBD2 (6 bases). Germline V gene sequence: CDR1 SGHNT, CDR2 YENEEA. Trimming took 2 bases from V and 5 from J, leaving 6 bases between them. The CDR3 extends over 13 amino acids. The DNA for the CDR3 is TGTGCCAGCAGCTTACGGGGGACCGGGGAGCTGTTTTTT. Protein: CASSLRGTGELFF.

The V gene is TRBV27, the J gene TRBJ1-5; perhaps TRBD1 as D (5 bases). Germline assignment: CDR1 MNHEY and CDR2 SMNVEV (reference sequence). V was pared by 0 bases and J by 2 bases, with 14 bases between. This CDR3 spans 17 amino acids. CDR3 nucleotide sequence: TGTGCCAGCAGTTTATCCGGGGCAGACCTGGGCAATCAGCCCCAGCATTTT. Protein sequence: CASSLSGADLGNQPQHF.

The chain links TRBV10-3 to TRBJ1-5; no reliable D call. The CDR3 runs 13 residues. Trimming pared 6 bases from V and 3 bases from J, leaving 9 bases between. Germline CDR1 reads ENHRY; CDR2 reads SYGVKD. Written as DNA, the CDR3 is TGTGCCATCAGCCGGGAAGACAATCAGCCCCAGCATTTT. The encoded protein is CAISREDNQPQHF.

This chain's CDR3 is CATSAQSTDTQYF. The CDR3 bases are TGTGCCACCAGTGCCCAGAGCACAGATACGCAGTATTTT. V usage is TRBV24-1 and J usage is TRBJ2-3; no firm D call. This CDR3 comprises 13 residues. V dropped 5 bases and J dropped 0 bases, with 5 bases sitting between them. Germline CDR1 is KGHDR and CDR2 is SFDVKD.

The V gene is TRBV19, the J gene TRBJ1-5; D is uncertain. CDR1 LNHDA and CDR2 SQIVND come from the germline V gene (reference sequence). V dropped 1 base and J dropped 7 bases, with 14 bases sitting between them. This CDR3 region has 15 residues. CDR3 nucleotides: TGTGCCAGTAGTATAGGTTCTTTGGGTCGGCAGCCCCAGCATTTT. It encodes CASSIGSLGRQPQHF.

The chain has TRBV25-1 and TRBJ1-2, with TRBD1 identical over 9 bases. This CDR3 has 17 residues. CDR1 and CDR2 (germline): MGHDK, SYGVNS. The trim removed 6 bases at V and 3 bases at J, leaving 14 bases unmatched. CDR3 nucleotides: TGTGCCAGCAGCACCGGGACAGGGCGTCCTGCGGACTATGGCTACACCTTC. Protein product: CASSTGTGRPADYGYTF.

The chain links TRBV7-9 to TRBJ2-1; D gene uncertain. The CDR3 is 15 amino acids. CDR1 and CDR2 (germline): SEHNR, FQNEAQ (reference sequence). Trimming stripped 1 base from V and 4 bases from J, with 11 bases between. CDR3 in DNA: TGTGCCAGCAGCTTAGTGGCTTTCCATTACAATGAGCAGTTCTTC. This encodes CASSLVAFHYNEQFF. The complete variable domain, with remaining parts taken from reference TRBV7-9 and TRBJ2-1, reads DTGVSQNPRHKITKRGQNVTFRCDPISEHNRLYWYRQTLGQGPEFLTYFQNEAQLEKSRLLSDRFSAERPKGSFSTLEIQRTEQGDSAMYLCASSLVAFHYNEQFFGPGTRLTVL.

The chain's CDR3 is CAWSVGARWDTEAFF. For the CDR3, the DNA is TGTGCCTGGAGTGTAGGGGCCCGGTGGGACACTGAAGCTTTCTTT. The chain combines TRBV30 with TRBJ1-1; a weak D match, TRBD1 (5 bases). Trimming removed 0 bases at V and 3 bases at J, with 14 bases between. Germline assignment: CDR1 GTSNPN and CDR2 SVGIG (reference sequence). The CDR3 has 15 residues.

The chain carries TRBV5-6 and TRBJ1-4; D remains unclear. Germline CDR1 reads SGHDT; CDR2 reads YYEEEE. The CDR3 runs 13 residues. The V end was cut by 1 base, the J end by 5 bases, with 6 bases between. The CDR3 DNA is TGTGCCAGCAGCTTGTGGCGGAATGAAAAACTGTTTTTT. Residues: CASSLWRNEKLFF. The complete variable domain, with remaining parts taken from reference TRBV5-6 and TRBJ1-4, reads DAGVTQSPTHLIKTRGQQVTLRCSPKSGHDTVSWYQQALGQGPQFIFQYYEEEERQRGNFPDRFSGHQFPNYSSELNVNALLLGDSALYLCASSLWRNEKLFFGSGTQLSVL.

The J gene is TRBJ2-2, the V gene TRBV15; a possible D gene is TRBD2 (6 bases). The CDR3 is made up of 14 amino acids. Trimming cost V 0 bases and J 7 bases, with 9 bases left between them. Looked up from germline, CDR1 is LNHNV and CDR2 is YYDKDF (reference sequence). This CDR3 reads CATSRDSGVGELFF. The CDR3 DNA reads TGTGCCACCAGCAGAGATAGCGGAGTCGGGGAGCTGTTTTTT.

The CDR3 is CSVEGTSGGMSSYEQYF. Here the CDR3 DNA reads TGCAGCGTTGAAGGGACTAGCGGGGGGATGAGCTCCTACGAGCAGTACTTC. V is TRBV29-1 and J is TRBJ2-7, with TRBD2 matching over 14 bases. The V and J ends lost 1 base and 0 bases, in that order; junction bases with no gene match: 5. The germline gives CDR1 SQVTM, CDR2 ANQGSEA. The CDR3 spans 17 residues.

The rearrangement joins TRBV4-3 to TRBJ2-1; TRBD2 aligns across 15 bases. The germline V gene encodes CDR1 LGHNA and CDR2 YSLEER. This CDR3 is built from 15 residues. V trimming: 4 bases; J trimming: 9 bases; junction bases outside the gene matches: 4. The CDR3 is CASSRTSGGAFEQFF. The CDR3 bases are TGCGCCAGCAGCCGGACTAGCGGGGGGGCCTTTGAGCAGTTCTTC.

V is TRBV4-2 and J is TRBJ1-4, with 7 bases identical to TRBD1. CDR1 is LGHNA and CDR2 is YNFKEQ in the germline V gene. The CDR3 consists of 21 residues. Trimming at V came to 4 bases and at J to 0 bases, leaving 20 bases not matched to a gene. Here the CDR3 DNA reads TGTGCCAGCAGCCCCAACCCATGGCGAGGGACAGCTGGTGCAACTAATGAAAAACTGTTTTTT. Translated: CASSPNPWRGTAGATNEKLFF.

The V and J genes are TRBV19 and TRBJ1-1, with TRBD1 as a possible D gene (5 bases). The CDR3 runs to 16 residues. Germline V gene lookup returns CDR1 LNHDA and CDR2 SQIVND (reference sequence). V lost 5 bases and J lost 4, with 20 bases in between. The CDR3 DNA reads TGTGCCAGTAGTTTCCGGACGGGGGTCCTTATCACTGAAGCTTTCTTT. Its protein product is CASSFRTGVLITEAFF.

Here the CDR3 DNA reads TGTGCCAGCAGCCAAGGCAGGGGAGGTTCACCCCTCCACTTT. As protein: CASSQGRGGSPLHF. The V gene is TRBV3-1 (or the pseudogene TRBV3-2), the J gene TRBJ1-6; D is possibly TRBD1 (6 bases). CDR1 and CDR2 (germline): LGHDT, YNNKEL (reference sequence). The CDR3 is made up of 14 amino acids. Trimming cost V 1 base and J 9 bases, with 10 bases left between them.

The rearrangement links TRBV30 to TRBJ1-2; the D is unclear. Trimming removed 3 bases at V and 3 bases at J, with 14 bases between. CDR3 length equals 14 residues. Per germline, CDR1 GTSNPN and CDR2 SVGIG (reference sequence). The CDR3 loop reads CAWSSPVQYYGYTF. Written as DNA, the CDR3 is TGTGCCTGGAGCAGCCCCGTTCAGTACTATGGCTACACCTTC. The full variable domain, completed using reference TRBV30 and TRBJ1-2, is SQTIHQWPATLVQPVGSPLSLECTVEGTSNPNLYWYRQAAGRGLQLLFYSVGIGQISSEVPQNLSASRPQDRQFILSSKKLLLSDSGFYLCAWSSPVQYYGYTFGSGTRLTVV.

The rearrangement links TRBV18 to TRBJ1-1, with D perhaps matching TRBD1 (5 bases). Germline CDR1 is KGHSH and CDR2 is LQKENI. There are 14 residues in the CDR3. Trimming removed 4 bases from V and 7 bases from J, with 16 bases in between. The CDR3 region has the DNA TGTGCCAGCTCACAATCCGGGACCCCAGATGAAGCTTTCTTT. Protein product: CASSQSGTPDEAFF.

The chain joins TRBV6-2 or TRBV6-3 to TRBJ2-7; TRBD1 matches at 8 bases. With 5 bases clipped from V and 4 bases from J, the junction kept 4 bases outside the gene matches. CDR3 length: 13 residues. Germline V CDR1 and CDR2: MNHEY, SVGEGT. The CDR3 loop is CASSRDRQYEQYF. The CDR3 nucleotides are TGTGCCAGCAGTCGGGACAGGCAATACGAGCAGTACTTC.

The V gene is TRBV11-3, the J gene TRBJ1-2; D is possibly TRBD1 (5 bases). This CDR3 has 17 residues. The germline V and J ends were trimmed by 1 base and 1 base, with 16 bases remaining between them. Per the germline V gene, CDR1 is SGHNT and CDR2 is YENEEA. CDR3 nucleotides: TGTGCCAGCAGCTTAGGGCCCCGACAGACGCGTAACTATGGCTACACCTTC. It specifies CASSLGPRQTRNYGYTF.

V gene TRBV6-1 combines with J gene TRBJ1-5; no definite D call. Trimming took off 4 bases at V and 0 bases at J, with 22 bases between the two ends. Germline loops: CDR1 MNHNS, CDR2 SASEGT. The CDR3 has 19 residues. The CDR3 DNA reads TGTGCCAGCAGTGGAGCCCGAGAATTAAGCGCTAATAGCAATCAGCCCCAGCATTTT. Amino acid sequence: CASSGARELSANSNQPQHF.

The CDR3 loop reads CATSREPTRGNEQFF. CDR3 DNA sequence: TGTGCCACCAGCAGAGAACCGACAAGGGGCAATGAGCAGTTCTTC. The chain links TRBV15 to TRBJ2-1; a weak D match, TRBD1 (5 bases). The V end lost 0 bases, the J end lost 6 bases, and 12 bases lay between the germline ends. Germline assignment: CDR1 LNHNV and CDR2 YYDKDF (reference sequence). This CDR3 has 15 amino acids.